Listed below are T cell receptor beta chains from one sample, sequenced in a study of blood T cell repertoires in COVID-19. TCRdb's table, derived via immunoSEQ multiplex PCR, lists solely in-frame clones and lacks some. The sample records roughly 11,000 clones, 70% to 85% being singletons. Sequenced sample: peripheral blood. These receptors originate from a human donor in a cohort sampled during active COVID-19. Each CDR3 is given with its conserved first and last residue. A D gene is named only where the DNA matches it firmly. Clone size is not always given. Where it is, it says once, few, many or a class for expanded clones.

j_call d_call clone_size v_call cdr3_aa cdr3_nt
TRBJ2-1 TRBD2 once TRBV6-5 CASSYQLALGEQFF TGTGCCAGCAGTTACCAACTAGCGTTAGGTGAGCAGTTCTTC
TRBJ1-1 TRBD1 NA TRBV15 CATRPLDRANFEAFF TGTGCCACCAGGCCCCTGGACAGGGCCAATTTTGAAGCTTTCTTT
TRBJ2-7 TRBD1 NA TRBV6-5 CASSYDRALGEQYF TGTGCCAGCAGTTACGACAGGGCTTTGGGCGAGCAGTACTTC
TRBJ2-1 NA NA TRBV5-1 CASSFEVRGGYYNEQFF TGCGCCAGCAGCTTCGAAGTAAGGGGGGGTTACTACAATGAGCAGTTCTTC
TRBJ2-1 NA NA TRBV7-2 CASSLASPGFEQFF TGTGCCAGCAGCTTAGCATCTCCAGGGTTTGAGCAGTTCTTC
TRBJ1-1 NA few TRBV6-2/TRBV6-3 CASSYRGGRTEAFF TGTGCCAGCAGTTACCGAGGGGGAAGGACTGAAGCTTTCTTT
TRBJ2-7 TRBD2 NA TRBV9 CASSLSGGSYEQYF TGTGCCAGCAGCCTAAGCGGGGGGTCCTACGAGCAGTACTTC
TRBJ1-1 NA NA TRBV7-6 CASSSRQDHEAFF TGTGCCAGCAGCTCTAGACAGGATCATGAAGCTTTCTTT
TRBJ2-1 TRBD2 once TRBV7-9 CASSTHRAGGSYNEQFF TGTGCCAGCAGCACCCACAGGGCGGGGGGCTCCTACAATGAGCAGTTCTTC
TRBJ2-3 TRBD2 NA TRBV5-4 CASSLRAGGRADTQYF TGTGCCAGCAGCTTGAGAGCGGGGGGGCGGGCAGATACGCAGTATTTT
TRBJ2-3 TRBD1 NA TRBV11-2 CASRSRQGHTDTQYF TGTGCCAGCCGGTCTAGACAGGGGCACACAGATACGCAGTATTTT
TRBJ2-7 NA NA TRBV29-1 CSVESESYEQYF TGCAGCGTTGAATCTGAGAGCTACGAGCAGTACTTC
TRBJ2-7 TRBD1 once TRBV5-6 CASSPTGGAYEQYF TGTGCCAGCAGCCCTACAGGGGGTGCCTACGAGCAGTACTTC
TRBJ1-6 NA NA TRBV4-3 CASSQDLQTGAYNSPLHF TGCGCCAGCAGCCAAGATCTTCAGACAGGCGCCTATAATTCACCCCTCCACTTT
TRBJ1-2 TRBD1 NA TRBV19 CASSIGGTGGSGYTF TGTGCCAGTAGTATAGGCGGGACAGGGGGCTCTGGCTACACCTTC
TRBJ2-3 TRBD2 NA TRBV3-1/TRBV3-2 CASSLQLAGGPNRVTDTQYF TGTGCCAGCAGCCTCCAACTAGCGGGGGGGCCTAACCGGGTCACAGATACGCAGTATTTT
TRBJ1-2 NA NA TRBV6-5 CASKAETDYGYTF TGTGCCAGCAAGGCGGAGACTGACTATGGCTACACCTTC
TRBJ2-3 NA once TRBV2 CASTIRQTDTQYF TGTGCCAGCACTATTCGACAGACAGATACGCAGTATTTT
TRBJ1-2 NA NA TRBV7-2 CASSLASANYGYTF TGTGCCAGCAGCTTAGCCTCTGCTAACTATGGCTACACCTTC
TRBJ2-2 NA NA TRBV11-2 CASARGGATTGELFF TGTGCCAGCGCCAGAGGTGGGGCGACCACCGGGGAGCTGTTTTTT
TRBJ1-4 TRBD1 NA TRBV3-1/TRBV3-2 CASSHNRGRTNEKLFF TGTGCCAGCAGCCATAACAGGGGACGAACTAATGAAAAACTGTTTTTT
TRBJ2-1 TRBD1 NA TRBV5-1 CASSWTGNYNEQFF TGCGCCAGCAGCTGGACAGGTAACTACAATGAGCAGTTCTTC
TRBJ1-1 NA NA TRBV30 CAWSSPGVGTEAFF TGTGCCTGGAGTAGCCCCGGGGTTGGCACTGAAGCTTTCTTT
TRBJ1-5 NA few TRBV5-8 CASSLVYYQPQHF TGTGCCAGCAGCTTGGTTTATTATCAGCCCCAGCATTTT
TRBJ2-3 TRBD2 NA TRBV7-9 CASSRGLAGGQDTQYF TGTGCCAGCAGCCGGGGACTAGCGGGGGGCCAAGATACGCAGTATTTT
TRBJ1-1 TRBD1 NA TRBV7-2 CASSLVDRANTEAFF TGTGCCAGCAGCTTAGTGGACAGGGCAAACACTGAAGCTTTCTTT
TRBJ2-7 NA NA TRBV6-5 CASKRSPGEQYF TGTGCCAGCAAACGCTCGCCGGGCGAGCAGTACTTC
TRBJ1-2 NA large TRBV6-5 CASTPGWGAYGYTF TGTGCCAGCACTCCCGGGTGGGGAGCCTATGGCTACACCTTC
TRBJ1-6 TRBD1 NA TRBV18 CASSPGQGQNSPLHF TGTGCCAGCTCGCCGGGACAGGGGCAGAATTCACCCCTCCACTTT
TRBJ1-4 TRBD1 NA TRBV7-9 CASSLGQGNEKLFF TGTGCCAGCAGCTTGGGACAGGGTAATGAAAAACTGTTTTTT
TRBJ1-1 TRBD1 NA TRBV10-3 CAIGQEKNTEAFF TGTGCCATCGGACAGGAAAAGAACACTGAAGCTTTCTTT
TRBJ1-4 NA NA TRBV5-5 CASSSDTAGEKLFF TGTGCCAGCAGCTCGGACACGGCTGGAGAAAAACTGTTTTTT
TRBJ2-1 NA few TRBV7-9 CASSLVFNEQFF TGTGCCAGCAGCTTAGTCTTCAATGAGCAGTTCTTC
TRBJ2-1 NA NA TRBV9 CASSVGTRYNEQFF TGTGCCAGCAGCGTAGGAACTCGCTACAATGAGCAGTTCTTC
TRBJ2-2 TRBD1 NA TRBV5-1 CASRPTGGDTGELFF TGCGCCAGCAGACCGACAGGGGGCGACACCGGGGAGCTGTTTTTT
TRBJ1-4 NA NA TRBV25-1 CATQYGGGEKLFF TGTGCCACCCAGTACGGGGGAGGGGAAAAACTGTTTTTT
TRBJ1-1 NA NA TRBV11-2 CASSYGRVSNTEAFF TGTGCCAGCAGCTACGGCAGGGTGTCGAACACTGAAGCTTTCTTT
TRBJ1-1 NA NA TRBV5-1 CASSLGRVTEAFF TGCGCCAGCAGCTTGGGCCGGGTTACTGAAGCTTTCTTT
TRBJ1-1 TRBD1 NA TRBV7-9 CASSSPGQGSEAFF TGTGCCAGCAGCTCCCCTGGACAGGGGAGCGAAGCTTTCTTT